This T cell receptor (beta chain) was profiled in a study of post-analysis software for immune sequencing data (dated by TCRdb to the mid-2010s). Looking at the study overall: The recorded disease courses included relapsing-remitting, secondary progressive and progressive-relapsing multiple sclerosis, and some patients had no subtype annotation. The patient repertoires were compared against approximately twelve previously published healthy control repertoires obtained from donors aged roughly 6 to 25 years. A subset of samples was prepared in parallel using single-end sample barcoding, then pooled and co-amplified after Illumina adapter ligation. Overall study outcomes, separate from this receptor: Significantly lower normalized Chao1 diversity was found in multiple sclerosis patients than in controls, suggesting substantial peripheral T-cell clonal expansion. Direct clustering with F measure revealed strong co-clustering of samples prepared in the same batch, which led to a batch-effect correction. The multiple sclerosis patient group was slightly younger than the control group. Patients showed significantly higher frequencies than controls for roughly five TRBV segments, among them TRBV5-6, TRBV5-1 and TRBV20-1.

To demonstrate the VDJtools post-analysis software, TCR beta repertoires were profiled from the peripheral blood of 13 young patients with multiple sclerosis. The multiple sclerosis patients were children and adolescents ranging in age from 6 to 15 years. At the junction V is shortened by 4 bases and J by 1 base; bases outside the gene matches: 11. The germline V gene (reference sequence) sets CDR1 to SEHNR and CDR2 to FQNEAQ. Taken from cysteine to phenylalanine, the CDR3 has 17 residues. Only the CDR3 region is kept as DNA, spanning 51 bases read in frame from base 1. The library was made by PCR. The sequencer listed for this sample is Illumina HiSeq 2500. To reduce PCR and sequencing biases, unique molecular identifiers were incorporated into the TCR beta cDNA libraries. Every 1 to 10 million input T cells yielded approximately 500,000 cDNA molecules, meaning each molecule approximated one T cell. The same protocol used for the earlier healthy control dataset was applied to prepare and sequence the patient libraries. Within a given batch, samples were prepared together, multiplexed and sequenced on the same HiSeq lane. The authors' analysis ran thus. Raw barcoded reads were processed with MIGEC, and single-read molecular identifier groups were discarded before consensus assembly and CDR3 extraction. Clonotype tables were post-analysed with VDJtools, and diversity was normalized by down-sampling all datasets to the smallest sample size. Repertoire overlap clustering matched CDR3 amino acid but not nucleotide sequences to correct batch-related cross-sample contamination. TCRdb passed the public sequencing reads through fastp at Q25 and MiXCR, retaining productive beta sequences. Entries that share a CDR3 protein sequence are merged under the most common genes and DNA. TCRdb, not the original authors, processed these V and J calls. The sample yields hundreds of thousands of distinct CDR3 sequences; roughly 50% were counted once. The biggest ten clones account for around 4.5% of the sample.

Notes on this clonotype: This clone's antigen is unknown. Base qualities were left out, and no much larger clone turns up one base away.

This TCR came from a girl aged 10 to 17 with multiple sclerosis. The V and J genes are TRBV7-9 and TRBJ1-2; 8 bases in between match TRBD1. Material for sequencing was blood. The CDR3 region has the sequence CASSSTRRGLLNYGYTF. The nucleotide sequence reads TGTGCCAGCAGCTCTACCCGCAGGGGGCTCCTTAACTATGGCTACACCTTC.